This TCR beta chain comes out of a study of T cells in Graves' hyperthyroidism and ophthalmopathy. V was trimmed by 1 base and J by 2 bases, leaving 9 bases between them. The CDR3 has 15 residues. Germline CDR1 and CDR2: LGHDT and YNNKEL (reference sequence). Whole-study findings and limits: In simple terms, a model built on 13 V-J features told ophthalmopathy apart from stable hyperthyroidism.

A note on this clonotype: Its antigen is as yet unknown.

From RNA transcripts, TCR beta CDR3 regions were amplified. Primed by the HTBI set, a first-round RT-PCR was run on the TCR CDR3. TCRdb ran MiXCR on the multiplex PCR reads and lists one entry per CDR3 protein. This table has some 550,000 distinct CDR3 sequences, approximately 16% appearing once. Material for sequencing was blood. V gene TRBV3-1 combines with J gene TRBJ1-3; no reliable D call. The TCR originated in a woman between 40 and 55 years old with Graves' ophthalmopathy. CDR3 DNA sequence: TGTGCCAGCAGCCAAGGAAATTTCGCTGGAAACACCATATATTTT. Its protein product is CASSQGNFAGNTIYF.